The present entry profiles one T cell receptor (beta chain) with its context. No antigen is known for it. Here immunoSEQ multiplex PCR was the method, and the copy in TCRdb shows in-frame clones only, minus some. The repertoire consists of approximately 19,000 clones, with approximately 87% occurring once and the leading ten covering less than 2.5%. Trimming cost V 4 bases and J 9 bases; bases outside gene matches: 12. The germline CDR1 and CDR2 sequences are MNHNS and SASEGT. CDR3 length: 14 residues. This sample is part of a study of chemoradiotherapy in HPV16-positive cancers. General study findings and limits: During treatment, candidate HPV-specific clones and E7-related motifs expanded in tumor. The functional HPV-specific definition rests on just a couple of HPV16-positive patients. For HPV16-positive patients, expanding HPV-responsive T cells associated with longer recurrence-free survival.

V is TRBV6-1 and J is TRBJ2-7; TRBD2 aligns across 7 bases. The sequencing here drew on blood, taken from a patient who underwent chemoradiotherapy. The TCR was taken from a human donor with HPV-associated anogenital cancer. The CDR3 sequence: CASSALKSSGWQYF. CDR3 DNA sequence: TGTGCCAGCAGTGCTCTGAAATCTAGCGGCTGGCAGTACTTC.